This T cell receptor (beta chain) was recorded in a study of Tregs in tolerant kidney transplant recipients. Clones were sequenced by immunoSEQ multiplex PCR, and TCRdb holds only the in-frame ones, with some missing. There are approximately 50,000 clones in the sample, with roughly 0.89% held by the top ten. Trimming left V 6 bases short and J 4 bases short, with 12 bases between. Per the germline V gene, CDR1 is KGHSH and CDR2 is LQKENI. CDR3 size: 13 residues. Note on this clone: Its antigen is not known. The DNA ends 3 residues before the CDR3 does, and the rest of the CDR3 is filled in from the germline J gene.

Notes on the study in general: The small number of patients limits these findings pending further validation.

The rearrangement uses TRBV18 and TRBJ1-1; tentatively, D is TRBD1 (6 bases). The material was CD4+ T cells from blood, obtained before the transplant. The clonotype was recovered from a human donor who received a combined kidney and bone marrow transplant. This CDR3 is CASSSGASTEAFF. CDR3 DNA (partial): TGTGCCAGCTCGTCAGGGGCGAGCACTGAA. The variable domain in full, completed from reference TRBV18 and TRBJ1-1, reads NAGVMQNPRHLVRRRGQEARLRCSPMKGHSHVYWYRQLPEEGLKFMVYLQKENIIDESGMPKERFSAEFPKEGPSILRIQQVVRGDSAAYFCASSSGASTEAFFGQGTRLTVV.